This TCR beta chain was observed in a study of blood T cells in healthy people across ages. This clonotype has more than one count but fewer than ten. Antigen specificity is unknown. With a J-beta primer mix and a sample-barcoded 5' primer, a second PCR ran about 7 to 12 cycles. One entry per CDR3 protein, called by TCRdb with MiXCR from the 5' RACE reads. The data contain fewer than 1.5 million distinct CDR3 sequences, around two fifths of them singletons. Findings of the study overall: Leaving the PBMCs unsorted stopped any conclusive comparison of naive versus antigen-experienced cells. TCR beta diversity correlated strongly with naive T cell percentage. Per million T cells, TCR beta diversity dropped about linearly as age rose.

The CDR3 loop spans 13 amino acids. The V end was cut by 6 bases, the J end by 1 base, with 9 bases between. Germline loops: CDR1 MNHEY, CDR2 SVGAGI. The material sequenced was blood. The clonotype was recovered from a woman between 18 and 29 years old in good health. The chain combines TRBV6-5 with TRBJ1-1; D ambiguous. The CDR3 bases are TGTGCCAGCAGGTGGCAAAAGAACACTGAAGCTTTCTTT. This sequence encodes CASRWQKNTEAFF.